This T cell receptor (beta chain) is drawn from a study of cytomegalovirus exposure and HLA in healthy donors. PCR primers comprised 60 Vbeta and 13 Jbeta primers. Repertoires were generated with immunoSEQ multiplex PCR, while TCRdb's copy carries only in-frame clones and drops some. The table has some 100,000 clones, 80% to 90% seen once. The TCR comes from a woman between 18 and 29 years old in good health and CMV-seronegative. Input material: PBMCs.

The CDR3 loop is CASSSGQGEEGSYEQYF. Here the CDR3 DNA reads TGTGCCAGCAGCTCGGGACAGGGGGAGGAAGGCTCCTACGAGCAGTACTTC. This rearrangement joins TRBV7-6 to TRBJ2-7; 11 nucleotides match TRBD1. The CDR3 spans 17 residues. The germline V gene has CDR1 SGHVS and CDR2 FNYEAQ. Trimming took 4 bases from V and 0 from J; bases not matched to a gene: 8.